The sequence of this T cell receptor (beta chain) was determined in a study of blood T cell repertoires in COVID-19. Study overall: PBMCs, B-cell-depleted T cells, or T cells were the source of the cDNA or gDNA that made up the material.

The V gene end was trimmed by 5 bases and the J gene end by 8 bases; junction bases not matched to a gene: 8. In germline, CDR1 is MDHEN, CDR2 SYDVKM. This CDR3 has 15 residues. This table comes from immunoSEQ multiplex PCR, and its TCRdb copy is limited to in-frame clones, with some not included. The table has approximately 220,000 clones, approximately 89% seen once. The sample taken for sequencing was PBMCs or T cells enriched from blood (not recorded which). This chain connects TRBV28 to TRBJ1-4; TRBD1 aligns across 10 bases. The origin of this receptor is a woman aged 25-40 years with acute COVID-19. DNA of the CDR3: TGTGCCAGCAGTGCCTGGACAGGGGGAGGGGAAAAACTGTTTTTT. Translated: CASSAWTGGGEKLFF.